This T cell receptor (beta chain) came from a study of blood T cell repertoires in COVID-19. This clone has just a few counts. CDR1 and CDR2 (germline): MNHEY, SVGAGI. V lost 0 bases, J lost 3 bases, and 12 bases lay in between. This CDR3 is built from 15 residues. In the original processing: Amplified reference gene primers provided the basis for estimating nucleated cell counts. Sequenced by immunoSEQ multiplex PCR; TCRdb stores in-frame clones only, minus some. That table gives V, J and clone size, and the DNA gave D and trimming. The sample consists of roughly 360,000 clones, approximately 80% of them appearing once.

Sequenced sample: peripheral blood. The receptor's source is a human donor with acute or convalescent COVID-19. The donor label of this sample is uncertain. V usage is TRBV6-5 and J usage is TRBJ2-7; D is perhaps TRBD2 (5 bases). The CDR3 bases are TGTGCCAGCAGTTACTCTGGGAGAGGCCTCTACGAGCAGTACTTC. Protein: CASSYSGRGLYEQYF.